Listed here is a single TCR beta chain. Despite likely unrecorded immune exposures, the donors were nominally healthy at the time of sampling. The data derive from a study of cytomegalovirus exposure and HLA in healthy donors. This CDR3 has 13 amino acids. The germline V gene has CDR1 MRHNA and CDR2 SNTAGT. Trimming cost V 5 bases and J 6 bases; bases outside gene matches: 4. PCR primers comprised 60 Vbeta and 13 Jbeta primers. TCRdb's copy holds only in-frame clones and misses some; the assay was immunoSEQ multiplex PCR. This table holds about 160,000 clones, under 85% found once. This TCR came from a woman under 40 in good health and CMV-seronegative. The sequencing input was PBMCs. The chain couples TRBV6-4 to TRBJ2-3; 8 bases agree with TRBD1. The CDR3 loop is CASSLQGVDTQYF. In DNA, the CDR3 is TGTGCCAGCAGTTTACAGGGGGTTGATACGCAGTATTTT.